These T cell receptor beta chains were read from a single sample in a study of blood T cell repertoires in COVID-19. Here immunoSEQ multiplex PCR was the method, and the copy in TCRdb shows in-frame clones only, minus some. The sample records roughly 140,000 clones, approximately 78% being singletons. Sample: peripheral blood. These receptors were collected from a woman of 80 years or more with acute or convalescent COVID-19. The CDR3 runs from the conserved cysteine through the conserved F or W. The order of the fields is clone size, V gene, D gene, J gene, CDR3 protein, CDR3 DNA. D genes are given only for firm matches. Rows may omit the clone size; those that give it use once, few, many or a size class.

size: few; V: TRBV4-1; D: TRBD2; J: TRBJ2-7; CDR3: CASSPVPVAGLYEQYF; DNA: TGCGCCAGCAGCCCCGTCCCCGTAGCGGGGCTCTACGAGCAGTACTTC
size: .; V: TRBV30; D: .; J: TRBJ1-5; CDR3: CAWSLGGNQPQHF; DNA: TGTGCCTGGAGTCTCGGGGGGAATCAGCCCCAGCATTTT
size: .; V: TRBV7-9; D: TRBD2; J: TRBJ2-3; CDR3: CASSLVRLAGGSTDTQYF; DNA: TGTGCCAGCAGCTTAGTACGGCTAGCGGGAGGGAGCACAGATACGCAGTATTTT
size: .; V: TRBV5-5; D: .; J: TRBJ2-7; CDR3: CASSLWSGYEQYF; DNA: TGTGCCAGCAGCTTGTGGTCAGGCTACGAGCAGTACTTC
size: .; V: TRBV4-2; D: TRBD1; J: TRBJ1-1; CDR3: CASSQRTGVGWNTEAFF; DNA: TGTGCCAGCAGCCAAAGGACAGGGGTGGGATGGAACACTGAAGCTTTCTTT
size: .; V: TRBV29-1; D: TRBD1; J: TRBJ2-3; CDR3: CSVRQGIWGDTQYF; DNA: TGCAGCGTTCGACAGGGAATTTGGGGAGATACGCAGTATTTT
size: .; V: TRBV13; D: .; J: TRBJ2-7; CDR3: CASSLGLPSGVSYEQYF; DNA: TGTGCCAGCAGCTTAGGCCTTCCAAGCGGAGTTTCGTACGAGCAGTACTTC
size: .; V: TRBV10-2; D: .; J: TRBJ2-5; CDR3: CASKPRGGRETQYF; DNA: TGCGCCAGCAAACCAAGGGGGGGGCGGGAGACCCAGTACTTC
size: .; V: TRBV19; D: TRBD2; J: TRBJ2-5; CDR3: CASAGTRDQETQYF; DNA: TGTGCCAGTGCCGGGACTAGAGACCAAGAGACCCAGTACTTC
size: .; V: TRBV7-6; D: .; J: TRBJ2-7; CDR3: CASSLQPNGGEQYF; DNA: TGTGCCAGCAGCTTACAACCAAATGGCGGTGAGCAGTACTTC
size: .; V: TRBV10-3; D: TRBD1; J: TRBJ1-4; CDR3: CAISPDREVNEKLFF; DNA: TGTGCCATCAGCCCTGACAGGGAGGTTAATGAAAAACTGTTTTTT
size: once; V: TRBV7-9; D: .; J: TRBJ2-5; CDR3: CASSASGLPQETQYF; DNA: TGTGCCAGCAGCGCCTCGGGACTTCCCCAAGAGACCCAGTACTTC
size: once; V: TRBV28; D: .; J: TRBJ2-7; CDR3: CASRAQVHEQYF; DNA: TGTGCCAGCAGAGCCCAGGTCCACGAGCAGTACTTC
size: .; V: TRBV7-3; D: TRBD1; J: TRBJ2-7; CDR3: CASSLGTGYEQYF; DNA: TGTGCCAGCAGCTTAGGGACAGGTTACGAGCAGTACTTC
size: .; V: TRBV19; D: .; J: TRBJ1-5; CDR3: CASSTSSGSNQPQHF; DNA: TGTGCCAGTAGTACTTCCTCGGGTAGCAATCAGCCCCAGCATTTT
size: .; V: TRBV4-1; D: TRBD2; J: TRBJ2-1; CDR3: CASSPWTSGDNEQFF; DNA: TGCGCCAGCAGCCCCTGGACTAGCGGAGACAATGAGCAGTTCTTC
size: .; V: TRBV7-2; D: .; J: TRBJ1-1; CDR3: CASSDPGGSNTEAFF; DNA: TGTGCCAGCAGCGACCCCGGGGGTTCGAACACTGAAGCTTTCTTT
size: .; V: TRBV6-5; D: TRBD2; J: TRBJ2-1; CDR3: CASSLGLAGGNNEQFF; DNA: TGTGCCAGCAGTTTAGGACTAGCGGGAGGAAACAATGAGCAGTTCTTC
size: .; V: TRBV5-4; D: TRBD2; J: TRBJ2-1; CDR3: CASSFWGGNEQFF; DNA: TGTGCCAGCAGCTTTTGGGGGGGCAATGAGCAGTTCTTC
size: once; V: TRBV28; D: TRBD2; J: TRBJ2-7; CDR3: CATARGGRYEQYF; DNA: TGTGCGACGGCGCGGGGGGGACGCTACGAGCAGTACTTC
size: .; V: TRBV7-9; D: .; J: TRBJ1-1; CDR3: CASSSPLGAEAFF; DNA: TGTGCCAGCAGCTCACCATTGGGGGCCGAAGCTTTCTTT
size: .; V: TRBV5-1; D: .; J: TRBJ2-1; CDR3: CASSLVGGGNEQFF; DNA: TGCGCCAGCAGCTTGGTAGGGGGTGGAAATGAGCAGTTCTTC
size: .; V: TRBV5-1; D: TRBD2; J: TRBJ2-1; CDR3: CASSLRRGVYNEQFF; DNA: TGCGCCAGCAGCTTAAGGCGGGGGGTCTACAATGAGCAGTTCTTC
size: .; V: TRBV7-8; D: .; J: TRBJ1-1; CDR3: CASSNRFTELNTEAFF; DNA: TGTGCCAGCAGCAACCGATTTACAGAATTGAACACTGAAGCTTTCTTT
size: .; V: TRBV5-1; D: TRBD1; J: TRBJ2-5; CDR3: CASSLVGTGAETQYF; DNA: TGCGCCAGCAGCTTGGTCGGGACAGGGGCAGAGACCCAGTACTTC
size: .; V: TRBV11-1; D: .; J: TRBJ2-2; CDR3: CASSLVGAWAGELFF; DNA: TGTGCCAGCAGCTTAGTGGGGGCATGGGCCGGGGAGCTGTTTTTT
size: .; V: TRBV13; D: TRBD1; J: TRBJ1-2; CDR3: CASSLARDRDYYGYTF; DNA: TGTGCCAGCAGCTTAGCTCGCGACAGGGATTACTATGGCTACACCTTC
size: .; V: TRBV27; D: TRBD2; J: TRBJ2-5; CDR3: CASSLWASGRRGETQYF; DNA: TGTGCCAGCAGTTTATGGGCTAGCGGGAGACGGGGGGAGACCCAGTACTTC
size: .; V: TRBV5-6; D: .; J: TRBJ1-1; CDR3: CASSFSPNTEAFF; DNA: TGTGCCAGCAGCTTCTCTCCTAACACTGAAGCTTTCTTT
size: once; V: TRBV11-2; D: TRBD2; J: TRBJ2-7; CDR3: CASSSLAGGFNEQYF; DNA: TGTGCCAGCAGCTCCCTAGCGGGTGGGTTCAACGAGCAGTACTTC
size: .; V: TRBV9; D: .; J: TRBJ2-6; CDR3: CASSLGESSGANVLTF; DNA: TGTGCCAGCAGCCTCGGGGAATCCTCTGGGGCCAACGTCCTGACTTTC
size: .; V: TRBV24-1; D: .; J: TRBJ1-5; CDR3: CATTPGPNQPQHF; DNA: TGTGCCACCACCCCAGGGCCTAATCAGCCCCAGCATTTT
size: .; V: TRBV19; D: .; J: TRBJ2-7; CDR3: CASSIAAGDTYEQYF; DNA: TGTGCCAGTAGTATAGCGGCAGGGGACACCTACGAGCAGTACTTC
size: .; V: TRBV11-1; D: .; J: TRBJ2-1; CDR3: CASREGGSNEQFF; DNA: TGTGCCAGCAGAGAGGGTGGGTCCAATGAGCAGTTCTTC
size: .; V: TRBV28; D: .; J: TRBJ1-2; CDR3: CATQSYGYTF; DNA: TGTGCCACACAGAGCTATGGCTACACCTTC
size: .; V: TRBV19; D: TRBD2; J: TRBJ2-7; CDR3: CASSIIAGGRYEQYF; DNA: TGTGCCAGTAGTATCATAGCGGGAGGACGATACGAGCAGTACTTC
size: .; V: TRBV19; D: .; J: TRBJ1-2; CDR3: CASSRVESGYTF; DNA: TGTGCCAGTAGTCGGGTGGAGTCTGGCTACACCTTC
size: .; V: TRBV9; D: TRBD1; J: TRBJ2-5; CDR3: CASSVSTGPGETQYF; DNA: TGTGCCAGCAGCGTTTCGACAGGGCCCGGGGAGACCCAGTACTTC
size: .; V: TRBV7-2; D: TRBD1; J: TRBJ1-2; CDR3: CASSLVGGQFLNYGYTF; DNA: TGTGCCAGCAGCTTAGTAGGGGGACAGTTTTTGAACTATGGCTACACCTTC
size: .; V: TRBV27; D: .; J: TRBJ2-7; CDR3: CASSLGGEQYF; DNA: TGTGCCAGCAGTTTAGGCGGAGAGCAGTACTTC
size: .; V: TRBV7-9; D: TRBD1; J: TRBJ2-7; CDR3: CASSPDRGRPYEQYF; DNA: TGTGCCAGCAGCCCGGACAGGGGGCGCCCCTACGAGCAGTACTTC
size: .; V: TRBV4-1; D: TRBD1; J: TRBJ1-2; CDR3: CASSSGTGTNYGYTF; DNA: TGCGCCAGCAGCTCGGGGACAGGAACTAACTATGGCTACACCTTC
size: .; V: TRBV19; D: .; J: TRBJ1-5; CDR3: CASSISGWSNQPQHF; DNA: TGTGCCAGTAGTATTTCAGGATGGAGCAATCAGCCCCAGCATTTT
size: .; V: TRBV9; D: .; J: TRBJ2-2; CDR3: CASSVTTTGELFF; DNA: TGTGCCAGCAGCGTCACTACGACCGGGGAGCTGTTTTTT
size: .; V: TRBV6-5; D: .; J: TRBJ2-2; CDR3: CASSYPGMTGELFF; DNA: TGTGCCAGCAGTTACCCCGGGATGACCGGGGAGCTGTTTTTT
size: .; V: TRBV11-3; D: .; J: TRBJ2-7; CDR3: CASSLTWGDEQYF; DNA: TGTGCCAGCAGCTTGACATGGGGGGACGAGCAGTACTTC
size: .; V: TRBV5-1; D: .; J: TRBJ2-7; CDR3: CASSVSGGYEQYF; DNA: TGCGCCAGCAGCGTTTCCGGCGGGTACGAGCAGTACTTC
size: .; V: TRBV9; D: TRBD1; J: TRBJ1-6; CDR3: CASSHGQGNSPLHF; DNA: TGTGCCAGCAGCCACGGACAGGGTAATTCACCCCTCCACTTT
size: .; V: TRBV11-2; D: .; J: TRBJ2-1; CDR3: CASSFRGSGRYNEQFF; DNA: TGTGCCAGCAGCTTTCGGGGGTCGGGGAGGTACAATGAGCAGTTCTTC
size: .; V: TRBV7-9; D: TRBD1; J: TRBJ1-5; CDR3: CASSDDRESPQHF; DNA: TGTGCCAGCAGCGACGACAGGGAGTCTCCCCAGCATTTT
size: .; V: TRBV24-1; D: TRBD1; J: TRBJ2-7; CDR3: CATSELDRGSSYEQYF; DNA: TGTGCCACCAGTGAACTAGACAGGGGGAGCTCCTACGAGCAGTACTTC
size: .; V: TRBV3-1/TRBV3-2; D: TRBD1; J: TRBJ1-2; CDR3: CASSPLYRGPVYGYTF; DNA: TGTGCCAGCAGCCCCCTCTACAGGGGGCCGGTCTATGGCTACACCTTC